Following are 24 T cell receptor beta chains from one sample sequenced in a study of human T cells and chemical hapten exposure. Time point denoted: pre-sensitization, week 0. Treatment in this sample: therapeutic diphenylcyclopropenone sensitization with weekly scalp DPC. In TCRdb, the RACE reads were re-called with MiXCR into one record per CDR3 protein. The sample has approximately 370,000 distinct CDR3 sequences, roughly 6% seen once. The specimen comprised whole blood, sampled in connection with sensitization to the hapten diphenylcyclopropenone (DPC). Source of these receptors: a young woman with alopecia areata. Some clones in this sample may be carry-over from other donors' samples.

J is TRBJ1-1 and V is TRBV11-2, with TRBD1 identical over 8 bases. The CDR3 is 16 amino acids. Germline CDR1 reads SGHAT; CDR2 reads FQNNGV. V was clipped by 1 base and J by 4 bases; unmatched bases: 8. CDR3 loop: CASSLGTGFVTTEAFF. CDR3 nucleotide sequence: TGTGCCAGCAGCTTAGGGACAGGGTTTGTGACCACTGAAGCTTTCTTT.

This clonotype appeared a few times. The V gene is TRBV3-1, the J gene TRBJ2-4; a possible D gene is TRBD2 (5 bases). This CDR3 is built from 14 residues. Between the trimmed V and J ends, which lost 1 base and 6 bases, there was a span of 10 bases. The germline V gene has CDR1 LGHDT and CDR2 YNNKEL (reference sequence). CDR3 sequence: CASSQGTGVNIQYF. The CDR3 DNA is TGTGCCAGCAGCCAAGGGACCGGGGTAAACATTCAGTACTTC.

In this sample, this clonotype turned up many times. V and J are TRBV6-6 and TRBJ1-1; D gene ambiguous. The V and J ends lost 4 bases and 1 base respectively, with 16 bases between them. The CDR3 consists of 16 residues. Germline V CDR1 and CDR2: MNHNY, SVGAGI (reference sequence). In DNA form, the CDR3 reads TGTGCCAGCAGTTCGGTGTTTTTGGCACAGAACACTGAAGCTTTCTTT. It codes for CASSSVFLAQNTEAFF.

This clonotype was found a few times. The chain has TRBV4-3 and TRBJ2-7; possible D gene TRBD1, 6 bases. Trimming left V 0 bases short and J 5 bases short, with 17 bases between. Germline CDR1 is LGHNA and CDR2 is YSLEER. This CDR3 spans 16 amino acids. CDR3 in amino acids: CASSQDQAGAGDEQYF. Here the CDR3 DNA reads TGCGCCAGCAGCCAAGATCAGGCAGGGGCCGGTGACGAGCAGTACTTC.

The gene calls are TRBV4-2 and TRBJ2-1; a weak D match, TRBD1 (5 bases). V lost 4 bases and J 0 bases, leaving 10 bases between the germline ends. Per the germline V gene, CDR1 is LGHNA and CDR2 is YNFKEQ. The CDR3 is 15 amino acids. CDR3 amino acids: CASSRGASSYNEQFF. As DNA, the CDR3 is TGTGCCAGCAGCCGTGGGGCTAGCTCCTACAATGAGCAGTTCTTC.

The table lists this clonotype with a few counts. This chain links TRBV12-3 or TRBV12-4 with TRBJ1-2, with TRBD1 identical over 8 bases. Trimming at V came to 6 bases and at J to 3 bases, leaving 6 bases not matched to a gene. CDR3 size: 14 residues. The CDR3 here is CASSHSTGDYGYTF. CDR3 coding DNA: TGTGCCAGCAGCCACTCGACAGGGGACTATGGCTACACCTTC.

V and J are TRBV12-3 or TRBV12-4 and TRBJ1-5; no definite D call. The V gene lost 6 bases and the J gene lost 0 bases, with 9 bases spanning the gap. The CDR3 is 14 amino acids. CDR3 in amino acids: CASSLRDSNQPQHF. The CDR3 region has the DNA TGTGCCAGCAGCCTTAGAGATAGCAATCAGCCCCAGCATTTT.

The chain recombines TRBV27 with TRBJ2-5; possible D gene TRBD2, 6 bases. Per germline, CDR1 MNHEY and CDR2 SMNVEV (reference sequence). Trimming removed 6 bases from V and 3 bases from J, with 26 bases in between. CDR3 length equals 18 residues. The CDR3 nucleotides are TGTGCCAGCAGCCCACTAGGTCTGGGACTCACCTACAAAGAGACCCAGTACTTC. It yields the protein CASSPLGLGLTYKETQYF.

At least ten counts were recorded for this clonotype. V gene TRBV12-3 or TRBV12-4 combines with J gene TRBJ1-2; D gene ambiguous. V lost 1 base and J 2 bases, leaving 5 bases between the germline ends. The CDR3 consists of 13 residues. CDR3: CASSLGRNYGYTF. The CDR3 DNA sequence: TGTGCCAGCAGTTTAGGACGGAACTATGGCTACACCTTC.

Many counts were recorded for this clonotype. The gene calls are TRBV6-2 or TRBV6-3 and TRBJ2-7; a weak D match, TRBD2 (6 bases). The ends were cut back, 2 bases at V and 2 bases at J, with 13 bases in the middle. Germline V gives CDR1 MNHEY, CDR2 SVGEGT. The CDR3 totals 15 residues. The CDR3 nucleotides are TGTGCCAGCAGTTACGGGGACTCGGCGACCTACGAGCAGTACTTC. As protein: CASSYGDSATYEQYF.

In its sample, this clonotype was seen many times. This rearrangement joins TRBV7-2 to TRBJ1-1; D call uncertain. The germline CDR1 and CDR2 sequences are SGHTA and FQGNSA. This CDR3 contains 13 residues. Between the trimmed V and J ends, which lost 5 bases and 4 bases, there was a span of 11 bases. The CDR3, as DNA: TGTGCCAGCAGCCCAGACTGGAGCACTGAAGCTTTCTTT. Residues: CASSPDWSTEAFF. The full variable domain, in which reference TRBV7-2 and TRBJ1-1 provide the parts outside the CDR3, is GAGVSQSPSNKVTEKGKDVELRCDPISGHTALYWYRQSLGQGLEFLIYFQGNSAPDKSGLPSDRFSAERTGGSVSTLTIQRTQQEDSAVYLCASSPDWSTEAFFGQGTRLTVV.

This chain connects TRBV6-2 or TRBV6-3 to TRBJ1-1, with D perhaps matching TRBD1 (5 bases). Trimming cost V 4 bases and J 10 bases, with 22 bases left between them. Germline CDR1 reads MNHEY; CDR2 reads SVGEGT. The CDR3 consists of 15 residues. Written as DNA, the CDR3 is TGTGCCAGCAGTTGGGGCAGCTTAACAACCCCCCCAGCTTTCTTT. It specifies CASSWGSLTTPPAFF.

This clonotype appeared a few times. This chain connects TRBV7-9 to TRBJ2-3, with D possibly being TRBD1 (6 bases). V lost 5 bases to trimming and J lost 0 bases, with 15 bases between them. CDR3 size: 16 residues. Germline loops: CDR1 SEHNR, CDR2 FQNEAQ (reference sequence). The CDR3 sequence is CASSPTGTSSTDTQYF. The CDR3 nucleotides read TGTGCCAGCAGCCCAACCGGGACATCTAGCACAGATACGCAGTATTTT.

In its sample, this clonotype was seen a few times. The chain combines TRBV7-9 with TRBJ2-5; the D gene is possibly TRBD1 (6 bases). The CDR3 is 14 amino acids. The V gene's germline CDR1 is SEHNR and CDR2 FQNEAQ (reference sequence). V was clipped by 4 bases and J by 3 bases, with 12 bases between them. The CDR3 reads CASSSDSSEETQYF. As DNA, the CDR3 is TGTGCCAGCAGCTCGGACAGCTCCGAAGAGACCCAGTACTTC.

The chain links TRBV6-1 to TRBJ1-5; 7 nucleotides align to TRBD1. Germline V gene lookup returns CDR1 MNHNS and CDR2 SASEGT. J lost 0 bases, V lost 6 bases, and 23 bases had no gene match. There are 21 residues in the CDR3. The CDR3 region has the DNA TGTGCCAGCAGCCCCGAGGGAGGGGGCGGATCCCTGTTCTATAGCAATCAGCCCCAGCATTTT. Translating gives CASSPEGGGGSLFYSNQPQHF.

This clonotype appeared a few times. This chain uses TRBV28 with TRBJ2-7, with a weak D call TRBD2 (6 bases). V lost 6 bases and J lost 7, with 7 bases in between. The CDR3 sequence is 10 residues long. CDR1 and CDR2 (germline): MDHEN, SYDVKM. The CDR3 DNA reads TGTGCCAGCAGGGCGGGGGAGCAGTACTTC. Encoded protein: CASRAGEQYF.

This clonotype was detected many times. The V and J genes are TRBV3-1 and TRBJ1-4; D perhaps matches TRBD1 (6 bases). The V and J ends lost 0 bases and 11 bases respectively, with 16 bases between them. CDR3 length: 15 amino acids. Germline V gives CDR1 LGHDT, CDR2 YNNKEL (reference sequence). The chain's CDR3 is CASSQDSAGVRKLFF. In DNA, the CDR3 is TGTGCCAGCAGCCAAGATTCGGCAGGGGTTCGGAAACTGTTTTTT.

This clonotype was recorded many times. V is TRBV7-2 and J is TRBJ1-1, with D possibly matching TRBD1 (5 bases). This CDR3 contains 14 residues. Between the trimmed V and J ends, which lost 5 bases and 3 bases, there was a span of 13 bases. The germline gives CDR1 SGHTA, CDR2 FQGNSA. The CDR3 loop is CASSPRGTDTEAFF. The DNA for the CDR3 is TGTGCCAGCAGCCCGCGCGGGACCGACACTGAAGCTTTCTTT.

The gene calls are TRBV7-6 and TRBJ2-5; no clear D gene. Trimming shortened V by 5 bases and J by 0 bases, and 13 bases separated the two germline ends. CDR3 length equals 15 residues. Germline lookup yields CDR1 SGHVS and CDR2 FNYEAQ. DNA for the CDR3: TGTGCCAGCAGCCAGAAGTGGGGAAACCAAGAGACCCAGTACTTC. Its translation: CASSQKWGNQETQYF.

This clonotype was counted ten times or more. The chain couples TRBV4-2 to TRBJ1-2; no definite D call. V lost 0 bases to trimming and J lost 4 bases, with 9 bases between them. Germline V gives CDR1 LGHNA, CDR2 YNFKEQ. CDR3 length: 14 amino acids. The CDR3 spells CASSQDHGSYGYTF. CDR3 sequence (DNA): TGTGCCAGCAGCCAAGATCACGGGTCCTATGGCTACACCTTC.

In its sample, this clonotype was seen many times. Written as DNA, the CDR3 is TGTGCCAGCAGCCAGGGTTGGGGGGACTCCTACGAGCAGTACTTC. It yields the protein CASSQGWGDSYEQYF. This chain joins TRBV27 and TRBJ2-7; the D gene is possibly TRBD2 (6 bases). The V and J ends lost 6 bases and 0 bases respectively, with 15 bases between them. The CDR3 runs to 15 residues. Germline loops: CDR1 MNHEY, CDR2 SMNVEV (reference sequence).

The chain has TRBV2 and TRBJ2-3; TRBD1 matches 8 bases. The CDR3 spans 14 residues. Germline loops: CDR1 SNHLY, CDR2 FYNNEI. V lost 5 bases, J lost 3 bases, and 4 bases stayed unmatched. The CDR3 reads CASSSYRGTDTQYF. CDR3 DNA: TGTGCCAGCAGTTCCTACAGGGGGACAGATACGCAGTATTTT.

The V and J genes are TRBV27 and TRBJ1-4; tentatively, D is TRBD1 (5 bases). The CDR3 covers 14 residues. Per the germline V gene, CDR1 is MNHEY and CDR2 is SMNVEV (reference sequence). V dropped 6 bases and J dropped 4 bases, with 12 bases sitting between them. The CDR3 DNA reads TGTGCCAGCAGCCCACAGGCCCTTAATGAAAAACTGTTTTTT. Amino acid sequence: CASSPQALNEKLFF.

This clonotype was detected a few times. V and J are TRBV12-3 or TRBV12-4 and TRBJ2-5; D call uncertain. This CDR3 has 14 residues. V gave up 6 bases and J gave up 5 bases, with 16 bases separating them. The CDR3 loop is CASSDGEGQETQYF. The CDR3 DNA reads as TGTGCCAGCAGCGACGGAGAAGGCCAGGAGACCCAGTACTTC.